A single sample is the source of the 21 T cell receptor beta chains below, sequenced in a study of T cell responses to AZD1222 COVID-19 vaccine (dated by TCRdb to the early 2020s). The protocol used for the library was the immunoSEQ multiplex PCR assay. TCRdb mirrors the immuneACCESS table, restricted to in-frame sequences. Some clones are absent from its copies; in checked studies, under half trace to an unresolved V gene, and the reason for the others is unknown. The sample table lists about 120,000 clones, about 88% of them with a count of one. Of the sample, roughly 2.6% is held by the ten largest clones. This specimen's time point label, per the study, means: baseline before first vaccination. Material: peripheral blood, obtained on day 0 of AZD1222 vaccination. These receptors were taken from an adult in good health.

The chain's CDR3 is CACFHEQFF. As DNA, the CDR3 is TGTGCCTGCTTTCATGAGCAGTTCTTC. This rearrangement joins TRBV30 to TRBJ2-1, with unresolved D. Trimming took off 6 bases at V and 8 bases at J, with 5 bases between the two ends. The CDR3 spans 9 residues. Germline V gene sequence: CDR1 GTSNPN, CDR2 SVGIG (reference sequence).

V and J are TRBV5-6 and TRBJ2-7; tentatively, D is TRBD1 (6 bases). Germline loops: CDR1 SGHDT, CDR2 YYEEEE. The ends were cut back, 3 bases at V and 2 bases at J, with 9 bases in the middle. This CDR3 has 13 residues. The CDR3 loop reads CASSSQGTYEQYF. The CDR3, as DNA: TGTGCCAGCAGCTCGCAGGGGACCTACGAGCAGTACTTC.

The rearrangement links TRBV6-5 to TRBJ2-7; 8 bases fit TRBD1. The CDR3 has 14 amino acids. Looked up from germline, CDR1 is MNHEY and CDR2 is SVGAGI. V trimming: 7 bases; J trimming: 2 bases; junction bases outside the gene matches: 7. CDR3 sequence: CASNPDRVPYEQYF. CDR3 sequence (DNA): TGTGCCAGCAATCCGGACAGGGTCCCCTACGAGCAGTACTTC.

This clone was counted between two and nine times. The J gene is TRBJ1-4, the V gene TRBV11-3; D may be TRBD1 (6 bases). The CDR3 sequence is 14 residues long. Germline V gene sequence: CDR1 SGHNT, CDR2 YENEEA. The germline V and J ends were trimmed by 3 bases and 8 bases, with 13 bases remaining between them. Written as DNA, the CDR3 is TGTGCCAGCAGCTTTGGGGGGGCAGGGGAAAAACTGTTTTTT. Its protein is CASSFGGAGEKLFF.

J is TRBJ1-5 and V is TRBV10-1; no clear D gene. This CDR3 is built from 12 residues. Trimming stripped 3 bases from V and 6 bases from J, with 6 bases between. Germline CDR1 and CDR2: WNHNN and SYGVQD (reference sequence). CDR3: CASSDTSQPQHF. The CDR3 coding sequence is TGCGCCAGCAGTGACACGAGTCAGCCCCAGCATTTT.

V is TRBV7-9 and J is TRBJ2-1; a possible D gene is TRBD1 (5 bases). V lost 1 base to trimming and J lost 6 bases, with 10 bases between them. This CDR3 comprises 14 residues. Germline CDR1 is SEHNR and CDR2 is FQNEAQ (reference sequence). The CDR3 region has the DNA TGTGCCAGCAGCTTAGGGGGCTCAGGCAATGAGCAGTTCTTC. Translation: CASSLGGSGNEQFF.

The chain carries TRBV19 and TRBJ1-5; 9 bases fit TRBD1. The CDR3 is 15 amino acids. V lost 5 bases and J lost 7; bases outside the gene matches: 9. Germline loops: CDR1 LNHDA, CDR2 SQIVND (reference sequence). Written as DNA, the CDR3 is TGTGCCAGTAGTTTCACCGGGACAGGGAACCAGCCCCAGCATTTT. Amino acid sequence: CASSFTGTGNQPQHF.

The J gene is TRBJ1-5, the V gene TRBV27; D possibly corresponds to TRBD1 (5 bases). V shed 7 bases and J shed 1 base, with 14 bases lying between them. From germline, CDR1 is MNHEY and CDR2 SMNVEV (reference sequence). The CDR3 sequence is 15 residues long. CDR3 nucleotides: TGTGCCAGCAAGGAGGTCCAGGGAAGCAATCAGCCCCAGCATTTT. It specifies CASKEVQGSNQPQHF.

CDR3 nucleotides: TGTGCCAGCACCGCTGAGGCCGGCAGGGATCAGCCCCAGCATTTT. Translating it yields CASTAEAGRDQPQHF. This chain joins TRBV6-5 and TRBJ1-5; the D gene is possibly TRBD1 (5 bases). Germline V gives CDR1 MNHEY, CDR2 SVGAGI. The CDR3 runs to 15 residues. Trimming took off 7 bases at V and 5 bases at J, with 18 bases between the two ends.

The chain combines TRBV6-5 with TRBJ1-1; tentative D call: TRBD1 (5 bases). The CDR3 sequence is 13 residues long. The V gene lost 6 bases and the J gene lost 1 base, with 9 bases spanning the gap. Germline V gene sequence: CDR1 MNHEY, CDR2 SVGAGI. Here the CDR3 reads CASSNDRNTEAFF. Written as DNA, the CDR3 is TGTGCCAGCAGCAATGACAGGAACACTGAAGCTTTCTTT.

This chain connects TRBV20-1 to TRBJ1-2; no clear D. V lost 6 bases, J lost 1 base, and 6 bases lay in between. CDR3 length: 11 amino acids. CDR1 and CDR2 from the germline V gene are DFQATT and SNEGSKA (reference sequence). The CDR3 here is CSAHSNYGYTF. Written as DNA, the CDR3 is TGCAGTGCCCATAGTAACTATGGCTACACCTTC.

Regarding this clone: A read error may produce the germline difference seen at one junction end. The gene calls are TRBV7-7 and TRBJ1-3; a weak D match, TRBD1 (5 bases). The CDR3 totals 15 residues. Germline loops: CDR1 SSHAT, CDR2 FNYEAQ (reference sequence). In DNA form, the CDR3 reads TGTGCTAGCAGCCCCGGGACGGCCGCTGGAAACACCATATATTTT. Protein: CASSPGTAAGNTIYF.

This chain links TRBV19 with TRBJ1-5; 8 bases line up with TRBD1. This CDR3 has 14 residues. Losses at the gene ends were 1 base for V and 7 bases for J; bases not matched to a gene: 3. Germline CDR1 reads LNHDA; CDR2 reads SQIVND (reference sequence). The CDR3 protein is CASSIVQGEQPQHF. Here the CDR3 DNA reads TGTGCCAGTAGTATAGTACAGGGGGAACAGCCCCAGCATTTT.

This chain connects TRBV5-6 to TRBJ1-4, with D tentatively TRBD1 (6 bases). CDR3 length: 14 residues. Trimming removed 2 bases at V and 5 bases at J, with 10 bases between. CDR1 is SGHDT, CDR2 YYEEEE, per germline. CDR3 sequence: CASSLQGPNEKLFF. In DNA form, the CDR3 reads TGTGCCAGCAGCTTACAGGGACCCAATGAAAAACTGTTTTTT.

V is TRBV28 and J is TRBJ1-1; no reliable D call. V was pared by 1 base and J by 4 bases, with 13 bases between. Germline V gives CDR1 MDHEN, CDR2 SYDVKM. The CDR3 is 15 amino acids. The CDR3 protein is CASSLSDGEATEAFF. CDR3 in DNA: TGTGCCAGCAGTTTATCGGACGGGGAGGCCACTGAAGCTTTCTTT.

V is TRBV5-4 and J is TRBJ2-2; 10 bases line up with TRBD2. Germline V gene data show CDR1 as SGHNT and CDR2 as YYREEE (reference sequence). The CDR3 loop spans 16 amino acids. V dropped 2 bases and J dropped 7; count of bases not matched to a gene: 8. CDR3: CASSLAGGVVGGELFF. Here the CDR3 DNA reads TGTGCCAGCAGCTTAGCGGGAGGGGTTGTTGGCGGGGAGCTGTTTTTT.

The chain carries TRBV27 and TRBJ2-1; TRBD1 might be the D (6 bases). V was cut by 5 bases and J by 4 bases, with 27 bases left in between. The CDR3 is made up of 19 amino acids. Germline-derived CDR1 and CDR2 are MNHEY and SMNVEV (reference sequence). CDR3 residues: CASSPLNFRDNGLYNEQFF. The CDR3 region has the DNA TGTGCCAGCAGTCCCCTGAACTTCCGGGACAATGGCCTTTACAATGAGCAGTTCTTC.

CDR3 sequence reads: CASSGGTEHFYEQYF. The CDR3 region has the DNA TGTGCCAGCAGTGGCGGGACAGAGCACTTCTACGAGCAGTACTTC. The V gene is TRBV2, the J gene TRBJ2-7; D perhaps matches TRBD1 (7 bases). Germline V gives CDR1 SNHLY, CDR2 FYNNEI. Trimming stripped 4 bases from V and 3 bases from J, with 16 bases between. This CDR3 contains 15 residues.

V usage is TRBV15 and J usage is TRBJ2-3; D is possibly TRBD1 or TRBD2 (5 bases each). This CDR3 contains 16 residues. Between the trimmed V and J ends, which lost 5 bases and 1 base, there was a span of 16 bases. CDR1 and CDR2 (germline): LNHNV, YYDKDF (reference sequence). CDR3 region: CATSGGQRPRTDTQYF. CDR3 nucleotides: TGTGCCACCAGCGGGGGTCAGAGACCCCGCACAGATACGCAGTATTTT.

V is TRBV5-4 and J is TRBJ2-1; no clear D. V lost 3 bases, J lost 10 bases, and 17 bases lay in between. Germline V gene sequence: CDR1 SGHNT, CDR2 YYREEE (reference sequence). The CDR3 runs to 14 residues. CDR3 DNA sequence: TGTGCCAGCAGCTCACCCTCTAGGCTCCTCGAGCAGTTCTTC. It translates to CASSSPSRLLEQFF.

The chain uses TRBV11-2 and TRBJ2-3; no firm D call. CDR3 length equals 16 residues. V lost 2 bases and J 2 bases, leaving 14 bases between the germline ends. From germline, CDR1 is SGHAT and CDR2 FQNNGV. CDR3 DNA sequence: TGTGCCAGCAGCTTAAGTCTGGGGATCCTCACAGATACGCAGTATTTT. This codes for CASSLSLGILTDTQYF.